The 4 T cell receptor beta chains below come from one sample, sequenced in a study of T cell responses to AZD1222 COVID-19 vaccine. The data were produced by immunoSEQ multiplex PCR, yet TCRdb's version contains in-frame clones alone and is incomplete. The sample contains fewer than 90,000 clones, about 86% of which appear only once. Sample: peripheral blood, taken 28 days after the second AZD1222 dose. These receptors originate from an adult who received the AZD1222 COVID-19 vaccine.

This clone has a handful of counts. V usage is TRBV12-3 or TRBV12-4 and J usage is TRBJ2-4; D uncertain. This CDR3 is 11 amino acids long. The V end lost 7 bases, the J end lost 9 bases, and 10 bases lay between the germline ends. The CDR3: CASKLGRIQYF. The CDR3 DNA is TGTGCCAGCAAATTGGGTCGCATTCAGTACTTC.

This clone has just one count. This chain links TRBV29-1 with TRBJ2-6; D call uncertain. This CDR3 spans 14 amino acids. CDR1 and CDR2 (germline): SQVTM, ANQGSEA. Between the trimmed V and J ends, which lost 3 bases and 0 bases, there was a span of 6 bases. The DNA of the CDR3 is TGCAGCGTTGACGGCCCCTCTGGGGCCAACGTCCTGACTTTC. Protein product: CSVDGPSGANVLTF.

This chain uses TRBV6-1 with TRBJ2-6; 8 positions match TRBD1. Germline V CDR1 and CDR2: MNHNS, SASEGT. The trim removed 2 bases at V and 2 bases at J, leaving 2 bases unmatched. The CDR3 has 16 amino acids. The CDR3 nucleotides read TGTGCCAGCAGTGAACAGGGGGCGGCTGGGGCCAACGTCCTGACTTTC. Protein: CASSEQGAAGANVLTF.

The CDR3 protein is CASSPRTGGSYNEQFF. The CDR3 DNA sequence: TGTGCCAGCAGTCCTCGGACAGGGGGCTCCTACAATGAGCAGTTCTTC. V usage is TRBV2 and J usage is TRBJ2-1, with 10 bases identical to TRBD1. This CDR3 has 16 amino acids. The V segment lost 5 bases and the J segment 0 bases; nucleotides outside the gene matches: 4. CDR1 is SNHLY and CDR2 is FYNNEI in the germline V gene.